The 20 T cell receptor beta chains reported below all come from one sample, sequenced in a study of shared T cell receptors in the human thymus. Sequencing used immunoSEQ multiplex PCR; TCRdb keeps in-frame clones, though not all of them. The sample yields roughly 700,000 clones, 70% to 90% seen once. The same data also contributed to another study, on human thymus T cells.

The sequenced material came from thymocytes. Receptor source: a boy younger than two with a congenital heart defect.

V gene TRBV2 combines with J gene TRBJ1-2; TRBD1 matches at 8 bases. CDR1 is SNHLY, CDR2 FYNNEI, per germline. The CDR3 has 14 residues. The V and J ends lost 4 bases and 3 bases, in that order; junction bases with no gene match: 4. CDR3: CASSGAGGDYGYTF. The CDR3 region has the DNA TGTGCCAGCAGTGGGGCAGGGGGCGACTATGGCTACACCTTC.

This clone has only one observation. In DNA, the CDR3 is TGTGCCAGCAGTCTTAGCGGGGGATACAATGAGCAGTTCTTC. Its protein is CASSLSGGYNEQFF. The chain couples TRBV28 to TRBJ2-1; the match to TRBD2 covers 9 bases. Germline-derived CDR1 and CDR2 are MDHEN and SYDVKM. The CDR3 runs 14 residues. Trimming took 5 bases from V and 4 from J; bases not matched to a gene: 3.

V and J are TRBV4-1 and TRBJ2-5, with 13 nucleotides matching TRBD2. The CDR3 sequence is 17 residues long. Germline-derived CDR1 and CDR2 are MGHRA and YSYEKL. The V segment lost 3 bases and the J segment 2 bases; nucleotides outside the gene matches: 6. The CDR3: CASSQRTSGSKQETQYF. Here the CDR3 DNA reads TGCGCCAGCAGCCAGAGGACTAGCGGGAGTAAACAAGAGACCCAGTACTTC.

V gene TRBV7-2 combines with J gene TRBJ2-1, with 9 nucleotides matching TRBD2. The CDR3 loop spans 15 amino acids. The germline gives CDR1 SGHTA, CDR2 FQGNSA. After removal of 1 base from V and 6 bases from J, the junction contained 4 bases not matched to a gene. The CDR3 DNA reads as TGTGCCAGCAGCTTAGTCCTAGCGGGGACCAATGAGCAGTTCTTC. Translating gives CASSLVLAGTNEQFF.

The chain has TRBV4-2 and TRBJ2-5; TRBD2 aligns across 14 bases. The CDR3 runs to 16 residues. CDR1 LGHNA and CDR2 YNFKEQ come from the germline V gene. V was pared by 1 base and J by 5 bases, with 3 bases of the junction left unmatched. The CDR3: CASSQATSGRAETQYF. The CDR3 DNA reads TGTGCCAGCAGCCAAGCGACTAGCGGGAGGGCCGAGACCCAGTACTTC.

The chain combines TRBV7-9 with TRBJ1-1, with no clear D. CDR1 is SEHNR, CDR2 FQNEAQ, per germline (reference sequence). The CDR3 has 13 residues. V lost 3 bases and J 4 bases, leaving 9 bases between the germline ends. Here the CDR3 reads CASSLGVGTEAFF. The CDR3 DNA is TGTGCCAGCAGCTTGGGAGTTGGCACTGAAGCTTTCTTT.

The V gene is TRBV27, the J gene TRBJ1-5, with D perhaps matching TRBD1 (5 bases). The germline V and J ends were trimmed by 5 bases and 5 bases, with 25 bases remaining between them. CDR3 length equals 18 residues. The germline gives CDR1 MNHEY, CDR2 SMNVEV (reference sequence). The CDR3 sequence: CASSIRDRGGGPDQPQHF. CDR3 in DNA: TGTGCCAGCAGTATCCGGGACCGGGGCGGGGGTCCGGATCAGCCCCAGCATTTT.

The chain has TRBV6-1 and TRBJ2-7; 7 bases agree with TRBD1. This CDR3 is 15 amino acids long. J gave up 6 bases and V 4 bases, and 12 bases lay outside the gene matches. Germline CDR1 reads MNHNS; CDR2 reads SASEGT. CDR3: CASSAPRQGYCEQYF. In nucleotides, the CDR3 is TGTGCCAGCAGTGCCCCGAGACAGGGATACTGCGAGCAGTACTTC.

V and J are TRBV6-6 and TRBJ2-5; 7 nucleotides line up with TRBD2. This CDR3 contains 14 residues. Per germline, CDR1 MNHNY and CDR2 SVGAGI (reference sequence). J lost 0 bases, V lost 5 bases, and 3 bases had no gene match. CDR3 region: CASSTSEYQETQYF. The CDR3, as DNA: TGTGCCAGCAGTACTAGCGAGTACCAAGAGACCCAGTACTTC.

There are a few counts of this clone. This chain uses TRBV5-4 with TRBJ1-2; possibly TRBD1 for D (5 bases). CDR3 length equals 12 residues. Trimming left V 1 base short and J 6 bases short, with 7 bases between. Germline V gene data show CDR1 as SGHNT and CDR2 as YYREEE (reference sequence). This CDR3 reads CASSLKGDGYTF. The CDR3 nucleotides are TGTGCCAGCAGCTTGAAAGGGGATGGCTACACCTTC. Complete variable domain (other parts from reference TRBV5-4 and TRBJ1-2): ETGVTQSPTHLIKTRGQQVTLRCSSQSGHNTVSWYQQALGQGPQFIFQYYREEENGRGNFPPRFSGLQFPNYSSELNVNALELDDSALYLCASSLKGDGYTFGSGTRLTVV.

This sequence joins TRBV28 and TRBJ2-3; D remains unclear. Germline values: CDR1 MDHEN, CDR2 SYDVKM. The CDR3 has 14 residues. Trimming cost V 10 bases and J 0 bases, with 14 bases left between them. CDR3 region: CATSTAVSTDTQYF. CDR3 coding DNA: TGTGCCACAAGCACCGCGGTTAGCACAGATACGCAGTATTTT.

The chain is built from TRBV29-1 and TRBJ2-7; 7 bases match TRBD1. The germline CDR1 and CDR2 sequences are SQVTM and ANQGSEA. The length of the CDR3 is 12 residues. J was trimmed by 9 bases and V by 4 bases; bases with no gene match: 9. The CDR3: CSVATGKRVQYF. CDR3 DNA: TGCAGCGTTGCGACAGGGAAAAGGGTGCAGTACTTC.

This clone was seen only once. The J gene is TRBJ2-1, the V gene TRBV2; 7 nucleotides agree with TRBD1. The V segment lost 8 bases and the J segment 4 bases; nucleotides outside the gene matches: 11. The CDR3 contains 15 residues. Germline CDR1 and CDR2: SNHLY and FYNNEI. CDR3 DNA: TGTGCCAGCCTAGGGGAGAGGGGACAGTACAATGAGCAGTTCTTC. Protein: CASLGERGQYNEQFF.

The chain joins TRBV2 to TRBJ2-1, with 7 positions matching TRBD2. Germline V CDR1 and CDR2: SNHLY, FYNNEI. J lost 6 bases, V lost 7 bases, and 15 bases had no gene match. The CDR3 loop spans 16 amino acids. The CDR3 reads CASKTLRLADINEQFF. The CDR3 DNA is TGTGCCAGCAAAACCCTTCGGCTAGCGGACATCAATGAGCAGTTCTTC.

In this sample, this clone turned up a few times. The rearrangement links TRBV5-6 to TRBJ2-1; 7 positions match TRBD2. The CDR3 has 15 residues. In germline, CDR1 is SGHDT, CDR2 YYEEEE. Trimming cost V 0 bases and J 8 bases; bases outside gene matches: 8. In DNA, the CDR3 is TGTGCCAGCAGCTTGGCTGGACTAGGGGTCGATGAGCAGTTCTTC. This gives the protein CASSLAGLGVDEQFF.

The chain recombines TRBV7-9 with TRBJ2-7; 11 nucleotides match TRBD1. Trimming at V came to 2 bases and at J to 3 bases, leaving 3 bases not matched to a gene. In germline, CDR1 is SEHNR, CDR2 FQNEAQ (reference sequence). The CDR3 extends over 15 amino acids. CDR3 amino acids: CASSLTGTGGYEQYF. CDR3 in DNA: TGTGCCAGCAGCTTAACCGGGACAGGGGGCTACGAGCAGTACTTC.

This clone occurred a few times. The chain has TRBV6-1 and TRBJ1-5; 7 nucleotides align to TRBD1. The CDR3 covers 15 residues. Germline loops: CDR1 MNHNS, CDR2 SASEGT. V dropped 4 bases and J dropped 5; count of bases not matched to a gene: 8. CDR3 residues: CASSVWTGVDQPQHF. In DNA, the CDR3 is TGTGCCAGCAGTGTATGGACAGGAGTCGATCAGCCCCAGCATTTT.

The genes are TRBV13 and TRBJ2-5, with TRBD2 identical over 7 bases. V dropped 0 bases and J dropped 1; count of bases not matched to a gene: 8. This CDR3 comprises 17 residues. Germline V gives CDR1 PRHDT, CDR2 FYEKMQ (reference sequence). This CDR3 reads CASSLGPRERGQETQYF. CDR3 coding DNA: TGTGCCAGCAGCTTAGGCCCACGGGAGCGGGGCCAAGAGACCCAGTACTTC.

On this clone itself: The identical CDR3 is also encoded by other nucleotide sequences in the sample. The gene calls are TRBV27 and TRBJ2-7, with 12 bases matching TRBD1. The V gene end was trimmed by 8 bases and the J gene end by 7 bases; junction bases not matched to a gene: 6. Germline V gives CDR1 MNHEY, CDR2 SMNVEV (reference sequence). The CDR3 is 13 residues long. The CDR3 loop is CASRRDRGREQYF. CDR3 nucleotide sequence: TGTGCCAGCCGACGGGACAGGGGGCGAGAGCAGTACTTC.

This clone was recorded once. The genes are TRBV5-6 and TRBJ1-2; 8 bases are shared with TRBD1. The CDR3 runs 15 residues. Germline values: CDR1 SGHDT, CDR2 YYEEEE. V lost 4 bases to trimming and J lost 7 bases; unmatched junction nucleotides: 12. The CDR3 DNA reads TGTGCCAGCAGCCACCCAAGGACAGGGTGGGGTGGCTACACCTTC. Protein product: CASSHPRTGWGGYTF.